One and the same sample provided the 13 T cell receptor beta chains below, sequenced in a study of vaccination and CD4 T cells after COVID-19. With the Oncomine TCR Beta short-read assay, DNA from cultured CD4+ T cells was sequenced. A single record per CDR3 protein comes from TCRdb applying MiXCR to the PCR reads. The repertoire includes more than 25,000 distinct CDR3 sequences, about 60% of them detected once, and about 17% sits in the top ten. No antigen is known for these receptors. Treatment: roughly 11-day PBMC culture with coronavirus spike peptide pools or control peptides (ViraFEST assay). The input for sequencing was CD4+ T cells from blood, cultured in vitro, taken after SARS-CoV-2 vaccination. Source of these receptors: a human donor who received a COVID-19 vaccine.

The chain combines TRBV30 with TRBJ2-1; 11 bases align to TRBD2. The junction had 4 bases not matched to a gene; V was cut back by 4 bases and J by 8 bases. CDR3 length: 13 amino acids. CDR1 is GTSNPN and CDR2 is SVGIG in the germline V gene (reference sequence). CDR3 amino acids: CAWMRTSGHEQFF. The DNA for the CDR3 is TGTGCCTGGATGCGGACTAGCGGGCATGAGCAGTTCTTC.

The chain combines TRBV6-1 with TRBJ2-7; no clear D gene. Per germline, CDR1 MNHNS and CDR2 SASEGT. The CDR3 covers 15 residues. V was clipped by 3 bases and J by 3 bases, with 15 bases between them. The CDR3 loop reads CASSEAPHTNYEQYF. In DNA form, the CDR3 reads TGTGCCAGCAGTGAGGCCCCGCATACGAACTACGAGCAGTACTTC.

This chain uses TRBV10-3 with TRBJ1-5; perhaps TRBD1 as D (5 bases). This CDR3 contains 13 residues. In germline, CDR1 is ENHRY, CDR2 SYGVKD. V shed 4 bases and J shed 7 bases, with 11 bases lying between them. CDR3 region: CAISAGGDQPQHF. For the CDR3, the DNA is TGTGCCATCAGTGCGGGGGGAGACCAGCCCCAGCATTTT.

The V call is TRBV20-1, the J call TRBJ1-2; D is possibly TRBD1 (6 bases). The CDR3 contains 13 residues. Trimming took off 3 bases at V and 8 bases at J, with 16 bases between the two ends. Germline CDR1 is DFQATT and CDR2 is SNEGSKA (reference sequence). CDR3 protein: CSASPFTGNGYTF. The DNA of the CDR3 is TGCAGTGCTAGCCCCTTTACAGGGAACGGCTACACCTTC.

V usage is TRBV27 and J usage is TRBJ2-1; 14 nucleotides line up with TRBD2. The CDR3 is made up of 14 amino acids. Germline V gene lookup returns CDR1 MNHEY and CDR2 SMNVEV (reference sequence). The CDR3 coding sequence is TGTGGGGGACTAGCGGGGGCTCACTACAATGAGCAGTTCTTC. As protein: CGGLAGAHYNEQFF.

This rearrangement joins TRBV5-6 to TRBJ1-3; D unresolved. CDR1 and CDR2 (germline): SGHDT, YYEEEE. The CDR3 is 14 amino acids. Trimming took off 1 base at V and 0 bases at J, with 5 bases between the two ends. The CDR3 DNA sequence: TGTGCCAGCAGCTTGAAGGGCTCTGGAAACACCATATATTTT. Amino acid sequence: CASSLKGSGNTIYF. The full variable domain, in which reference TRBV5-6 and TRBJ1-3 provide the parts outside the CDR3, is DAGVTQSPTHLIKTRGQQVTLRCSPKSGHDTVSWYQQALGQGPQFIFQYYEEEERQRGNFPDRFSGHQFPNYSSELNVNALLLGDSALYLCASSLKGSGNTIYFGEGSWLTVV.

The chain couples TRBV19 to TRBJ2-2; 12 bases match TRBD1. The V and J ends lost 8 bases and 3 bases, in that order; junction bases with no gene match: 13. The germline CDR1 and CDR2 sequences are LNHDA and SQIVND (reference sequence). CDR3 size: 18 residues. The CDR3 nucleotides are TGTGCCAGTTCCCCCCGCGGGACAGGGGGCCCCGACACCGGGGAGCTGTTTTTT. It is translated as CASSPRGTGGPDTGELFF.

This chain uses TRBV19 with TRBJ1-5; D is unresolved. The CDR3 runs 17 residues. Germline CDR1 LNHDA, CDR2 SQIVND (reference sequence). Trimming stripped 9 bases from V and 0 bases from J, with 21 bases between. The CDR3 nucleotides read TGTGCCAGCGACGGTGGACTGACTCCGGATAGCAATCAGCCCCAGCATTTT. Amino acids: CASDGGLTPDSNQPQHF. Together with reference TRBV19 and TRBJ1-5, the CDR3 gives the full variable domain: DGGITQSPKYLFRKEGQNVTLSCEQNLNHDAMYWYRQDPGQGLRLIYYSQIVNDFQKGDIAEGYSVSREKKESFPLTVTSAQKNPTAFYLCASDGGLTPDSNQPQHFGDGTRLSIL.

This chain connects TRBV7-6 to TRBJ1-1; 7 positions agree with TRBD1. The CDR3 runs 14 residues. The germline gives CDR1 SGHVS, CDR2 FNYEAQ. Trimming at V came to 5 bases and at J to 1 base, leaving 4 bases not matched to a gene. This CDR3 is CASSPQGRNTEAFF. Here the CDR3 DNA reads TGTGCCAGCAGCCCACAGGGGAGGAACACTGAAGCTTTCTTT. Full variable domain (rest looked up from reference TRBV7-6 and TRBJ1-1): GAGVSQSPRYKVTKRGQDVALRCDPISGHVSLYWYRQALGQGPEFLTYFNYEAQQDKSGLPNDRFSAERPEGSISTLTIQRTEQRDSAMYRCASSPQGRNTEAFFGQGTRLTVV.

The CDR3, as DNA: TGTGCCAGCAGCCCCGCGGGTCGAGTCCCCGAGACCCAGTACTTC. Its protein product is CASSPAGRVPETQYF. The chain uses TRBV5-4 and TRBJ2-5, with a tentative D call TRBD2 (5 bases). With 4 bases removed from V and 5 bases from J, the gap between germline ends came to 18 bases. The CDR3 spans 15 residues. The V gene's germline CDR1 is SGHNT and CDR2 YYREEE (reference sequence). The full variable domain, completed using reference TRBV5-4 and TRBJ2-5, is ETGVTQSPTHLIKTRGQQVTLRCSSQSGHNTVSWYQQALGQGPQFIFQYYREEENGRGNFPPRFSGLQFPNYSSELNVNALELDDSALYLCASSPAGRVPETQYFGPGTRLLVL.

A single count supports this clonotype. J is TRBJ1-3 and V is TRBV7-8; D is possibly TRBD1 (5 bases). V lost 3 bases and J lost 8, with 20 bases in between. CDR3 length equals 16 residues. The V gene's germline CDR1 is SGHVS and CDR2 FQNEAQ. CDR3 sequence: CASSLIQVSGSDTIYF. In DNA, the CDR3 is TGTGCCAGCAGCTTGATACAGGTGTCCGGCTCGGACACCATATATTTT. Together with reference TRBV7-8 and TRBJ1-3, the CDR3 gives the full variable domain: GAGVSQSPRYKVAKRGQDVALRCDPISGHVSLFWYQQALGQGPEFLTYFQNEAQLDKSGLPSDRFFAERPEGSVSTLKIQRTQQEDSAVYLCASSLIQVSGSDTIYFGEGSWLTVV.

V and J are TRBV6-5 and TRBJ1-1, with 7 bases aligning to TRBD1. The V gene end was trimmed by 1 base and the J gene end by 0 bases; junction bases not matched to a gene: 5. The CDR3 consists of 16 residues. The germline CDR1 and CDR2 sequences are MNHEY and SVGAGI. CDR3 sequence reads: CASSYFGDSLNTEAFF. The CDR3 coding sequence is TGTGCCAGCAGTTACTTCGGGGACAGTCTGAACACTGAAGCTTTCTTT.

The chain combines TRBV20-1 with TRBJ2-3, with TRBD2 matching over 7 bases. J gave up 4 bases and V 3 bases, and 13 bases lay outside the gene matches. Germline CDR1 is DFQATT and CDR2 is SNEGSKA (reference sequence). This CDR3 region has 16 residues. The DNA for the CDR3 is TGCAGTGCTAGCGCAATACTAGCGAAGGGAGCAGATACGCAGTATTTT. This encodes CSASAILAKGADTQYF.